The present TCR beta chain was sequenced within a study of T cell repertoires in cytomegalovirus infection. In regard to this clonotype: Its cognate antigen is unknown.

This CDR3 contains 14 residues. Germline V gene data show CDR1 as MNHEY and CDR2 as SMNVEV (reference sequence). J was trimmed by 4 bases and V by 4 bases; bases with no gene match: 7. TCRdb passed the reads through MiXCR, listing each CDR3 protein once. This sample has 830,000 or so distinct CDR3 sequences, with roughly 33% found just once. This clonotype was obtained from a human donor in good health (CMV status not recorded). Some clones in this sample may be carry-over from other donors' samples. V gene TRBV27 combines with J gene TRBJ2-7, with TRBD1 matching over 7 bases. This sample comprised cultured CD8+ T cells from PBMCs, obtained from culture after CMV antigen stimulation. CDR3 coding DNA: TGTGCCAGCAGTTCCCAGGGGGTCGCGTACGAGCAGTACTTC. Residues: CASSSQGVAYEQYF.